This passage covers 21 T cell receptor beta chains from one sample sequenced in a study of T cell repertoires in cytomegalovirus infection. TCRdb reanalysed the reads using MiXCR and keeps one entry per CDR3 protein. The sample lists under 300,000 distinct CDR3 sequences, about 17% occurring once. The specimen sequenced was CD8+ T cells from PBMCs. These receptors all stem from a human donor in good health (CMV status not recorded). Some clones in this sample may be carry-over from other donors' samples.

There are a few counts of this clonotype. The chain links TRBV2 to TRBJ2-7; TRBD1 matches 7 bases. The CDR3 spans 12 residues. The V segment lost 10 bases and the J segment 5 bases; nucleotides outside the gene matches: 8. Germline V gene sequence: CDR1 SNHLY, CDR2 FYNNEI. This CDR3 reads CATVGGMDEQYF. For the CDR3, the DNA is TGTGCCACTGTAGGGGGCATGGACGAGCAGTACTTC.

This clonotype has ten or more counts. V is TRBV7-6 and J is TRBJ1-1, with 8 positions matching TRBD1. Losses at the gene ends were 2 bases for V and 0 bases for J; bases not matched to a gene: 11. In germline, CDR1 is SGHVS, CDR2 FNYEAQ. The CDR3 consists of 18 residues. The CDR3 sequence is CASSLFGGGQGLNTEAFF. CDR3 nucleotides: TGTGCCAGCAGCTTATTTGGGGGAGGACAGGGACTGAACACTGAAGCTTTCTTT. The variable domain in full, with the rest retrieved from reference TRBV7-6 and TRBJ1-1, is GAGVSQSPRYKVTKRGQDVALRCDPISGHVSLYWYRQALGQGPEFLTYFNYEAQQDKSGLPNDRFSAERPEGSISTLTIQRTEQRDSAMYRCASSLFGGGQGLNTEAFFGQGTRLTVV.

The gene calls are TRBV7-9 and TRBJ1-2; D call uncertain. Germline lookup yields CDR1 SEHNR and CDR2 FQNEAQ (reference sequence). Trimming took off 4 bases at V and 8 bases at J, with 11 bases between the two ends. This CDR3 is 12 amino acids long. CDR3 region: CASSSPWSGYTF. As DNA, the CDR3 is TGTGCCAGCAGCTCTCCGTGGTCCGGCTACACCTTC.

The chain is built from TRBV28 and TRBJ2-7, with 8 bases that match TRBD1. This CDR3 spans 19 amino acids. Germline CDR1 MDHEN, CDR2 SYDVKM. After removal of 4 bases from V and 2 bases from J, the junction contained 19 bases not matched to a gene. The CDR3 DNA sequence: TGTGCCAGCAGTTCTACCTCCCCCCGGACAGGGAAGCTTGCCTACGAGCAGTACTTC. This gives the protein CASSSTSPRTGKLAYEQYF.

This clonotype was found a few times. The chain employs TRBV15 and TRBJ2-7, with a possible D match to TRBD1 (5 bases). Between the trimmed V and J ends, which lost 3 bases and 4 bases, there was a span of 7 bases. The CDR3 covers 12 residues. CDR1 is LNHNV and CDR2 is YYDKDF in the germline V gene (reference sequence). The chain's CDR3 is CATSSPGYEQYF. The CDR3 nucleotides are TGTGCCACCAGCAGCCCAGGGTACGAGCAGTACTTC.

The chain joins TRBV9 to TRBJ2-7, with 9 bases aligning to TRBD1. Germline V gives CDR1 SGDLS, CDR2 YYNGEE. Trimming cost V 0 bases and J 3 bases; bases outside gene matches: 4. The CDR3 contains 15 residues. CDR3 loop: CASSVAPGQGYEQYF. The CDR3, as DNA: TGTGCCAGCAGCGTAGCCCCGGGACAGGGCTACGAGCAGTACTTC.

This clonotype was seen many times. J is TRBJ2-2 and V is TRBV7-2; TRBD1 agrees at 8 bases. This CDR3 spans 17 amino acids. The junction had 11 bases not matched to a gene; V was cut back by 2 bases and J by 6 bases. The germline V gene has CDR1 SGHTA and CDR2 FQGNSA. Here the CDR3 DNA reads TGTGCCAGCAGCTTAAACAAGTTGTCGACAGGGGCCGGGGAGCTGTTTTTT. Amino acid sequence: CASSLNKLSTGAGELFF.

In its sample, this clonotype was seen once. A much larger clone lies one base from this, so it may be a read error. This sequence joins TRBV6-2 or TRBV6-3 and TRBJ1-1; D gene unclear. Per germline, CDR1 MNHEY and CDR2 SVGEGT. Trimming took off 5 bases at V and 0 bases at J, with 16 bases between the two ends. The CDR3 sequence is 16 residues long. The CDR3 DNA is TGTGCCAGCAGTCTTGAGTCTGTCCCTTTGAACACTGAAGCTTTCTTT. Its protein product is CASSLESVPLNTEAFF.

The chain joins TRBV2 to TRBJ2-1; D is perhaps TRBD2 (6 bases). Trimming stripped 7 bases from V and 7 bases from J, with 20 bases between. The CDR3 covers 15 residues. Germline CDR1 SNHLY, CDR2 FYNNEI. CDR3 nucleotide sequence: TGTGCCAGCACCCTTAACAAGGGACTTTTTAATGAGCAGTTCTTC. Translation: CASTLNKGLFNEQFF.

This clonotype was recorded many times. The genes are TRBV15 and TRBJ2-3; 9 nucleotides align to TRBD2. The CDR3 runs 16 residues. V lost 5 bases and J lost 6; bases outside the gene matches: 12. Germline V lookup: CDR1 LNHNV, CDR2 YYDKDF (reference sequence). The CDR3 is CATSRWTSAASDTQYF. CDR3 DNA sequence: TGTGCCACCAGCCGCTGGACTAGCGCAGCATCCGATACGCAGTATTTT.

This clonotype was seen only a few times. The chain has TRBV28 and TRBJ1-5; 11 bases map to TRBD1. CDR1 is MDHEN, CDR2 SYDVKM, per germline. CDR3 length equals 14 residues. Germline trimming cut 3 bases from V and 7 bases from J; bases unmatched to any gene: 2. In nucleotides, the CDR3 is TGTGCCAGCAGTTTGGGACAGGGGGTCCAGCCCCAGCATTTT. Translated, it gives CASSLGQGVQPQHF. The whole variable domain, filled in from reference TRBV28 and TRBJ1-5, reads DVKVTQSSRYLVKRTGEKVFLECVQDMDHENMFWYRQDPGLGLRLIYFSYDVKMKEKGDIPEGYSVSREKKERFSLILESASTNQTSMYLCASSLGQGVQPQHFGDGTRLSIL.

The chain recombines TRBV27 with TRBJ2-5; possible D gene TRBD2, 6 bases. The CDR3 consists of 16 residues. V gave up 5 bases and J gave up 6 bases, with 22 bases separating them. Germline V gives CDR1 MNHEY, CDR2 SMNVEV (reference sequence). The CDR3 DNA sequence: TGTGCCAGCAGTCCTATGGGAAGGGAGGCCTTGAAGACCCAGTACTTC. Its translation is CASSPMGREALKTQYF.

This chain connects TRBV20-1 to TRBJ1-5, with 7 bases that match TRBD1. The junction had 7 bases not matched to a gene; V was cut back by 0 bases and J by 5 bases. The CDR3 spans 15 residues. Looked up from germline, CDR1 is DFQATT and CDR2 is SNEGSKA (reference sequence). The CDR3 region has the DNA TGCAGTGCTAGAGAGGCGGGACAGTGGGATCAGCCCCAGCATTTT. Protein sequence: CSAREAGQWDQPQHF.

The chain carries TRBV6-2 or TRBV6-3 and TRBJ1-1, with D possibly TRBD1 on 6 matching bases. The V and J ends lost 8 bases and 4 bases respectively, with 14 bases between them. CDR1 is MNHEY, CDR2 SVGEGT, per germline. CDR3 length equals 13 residues. CDR3 in DNA: TGTGCCAGCGGGGTCGCGGGGGCCACTGAAGCTTTCTTT. This codes for CASGVAGATEAFF.

V and J are TRBV6-1 and TRBJ2-7; 7 bases fit TRBD1. This CDR3 spans 13 amino acids. The germline V gene has CDR1 MNHNS and CDR2 SASEGT. V lost 5 bases, J lost 3 bases, and 4 bases stayed unmatched. DNA for the CDR3: TGTGCCAGCAGTCAGGGACAGTACTACGAGCAGTACTTC. Protein sequence: CASSQGQYYEQYF.

This clonotype was picked up many times. The chain employs TRBV7-8 and TRBJ1-4, with D uncertain. The CDR3 spans 14 residues. V lost 3 bases, J lost 5 bases, and 10 bases lay in between. Germline CDR1 and CDR2: SGHVS and FQNEAQ. Written as DNA, the CDR3 is TGTGCCAGCAGCTTGCCGGGGATAAATGAAAAACTGTTTTTT. This gives the protein CASSLPGINEKLFF.

V usage is TRBV6-1 and J usage is TRBJ2-1, with D possibly being TRBD1 (7 bases). The CDR3 is made up of 15 amino acids. Germline loops: CDR1 MNHNS, CDR2 SASEGT. V was shortened by 6 bases and J by 1 base, with 13 bases between the two germline ends. CDR3 in amino acids: CASSRAGQSYNEQFF. DNA of the CDR3: TGTGCCAGCAGCCGTGCGGGACAGTCCTACAATGAGCAGTTCTTC.

At least ten counts were recorded for this clonotype. V gene TRBV7-8 combines with J gene TRBJ2-7, with 9 bases identical to TRBD1. After removal of 0 bases from V and 3 bases from J, the junction contained 12 bases not matched to a gene. This CDR3 is 18 amino acids long. Germline lookup yields CDR1 SGHVS and CDR2 FQNEAQ. The CDR3 spells CASSLARTGDILLYEQYF. The CDR3 DNA is TGTGCCAGCAGCTTAGCGAGGACAGGGGATATACTACTCTACGAGCAGTACTTC.

This clonotype was recorded at least ten times. This chain links TRBV7-6 with TRBJ2-7; TRBD1 agrees at 7 bases. With 4 bases clipped from V and 3 bases from J, the junction kept 6 bases outside the gene matches. Germline CDR1 is SGHVS and CDR2 is FNYEAQ. The CDR3 is 14 residues long. CDR3 coding DNA: TGTGCCAGCAGCTCCGGGACAGTAGGCTACGAGCAGTACTTC. Protein sequence: CASSSGTVGYEQYF.

This clonotype was seen a handful of times. The chain couples TRBV7-9 to TRBJ2-1; unclear D gene. The V gene lost 0 bases and the J gene lost 8 bases, with 5 bases spanning the gap. Germline CDR1 is SEHNR and CDR2 is FQNEAQ (reference sequence). The CDR3 extends over 12 amino acids. CDR3 sequence (DNA): TGTGCCAGCAGCTTAGCGGTTGATGAGCAGTTCTTC. The encoded protein is CASSLAVDEQFF.

This chain links TRBV28 with TRBJ1-1; tentative D call: TRBD1 (5 bases). Germline-derived CDR1 and CDR2 are MDHEN and SYDVKM. The length of the CDR3 is 12 residues. Trimming stripped 11 bases from V and 3 bases from J, with 13 bases between. Here the CDR3 DNA reads TGTGCCGTGGGGGGGTGGGACACTGAAGCTTTCTTT. Encoded protein: CAVGGWDTEAFF.